Shown below are 24 T cell receptor beta chains from a single sample sequenced in a study of memory CD4+ T cells and cytomegalovirus serostatus. The sort gate was single viable CD3+CD4+CD8-CD45RO+ cells for memory CD4+ T cells. Data came from immunoSEQ multiplex PCR; TCRdb stores just in-frame clones and leaves some out. The table records approximately 50,000 clones, just under 80% of them present only once. Sequenced sample: memory CD4+ T cells from blood. These receptors all stem from an adult in good health and CMV-seronegative.

Here the CDR3 DNA reads TGCGCCAGCAGCACGCCTAGCGGGGGTTCCTACAATGAGCAGTTCTTC. Protein sequence: CASSTPSGGSYNEQFF. This chain connects TRBV5-1 to TRBJ2-1, with TRBD2 matching 10 bases. The CDR3 loop spans 16 amino acids. CDR1 and CDR2 from the germline V gene are SGHRS and YFSETQ. Losses at the gene ends were 4 bases for V and 1 base for J; bases not matched to a gene: 5.

V is TRBV6-5 and J is TRBJ2-7, with TRBD2 matching over 8 bases. Germline lookup yields CDR1 MNHEY and CDR2 SVGAGI. With V trimmed by 4 bases and J by 0 bases, 8 bases remained unmatched. The CDR3 has 16 residues. In DNA form, the CDR3 reads TGTGCCAGCAGTTCCTCCCGCGGGAGGAGCTCCTACGAGCAGTACTTC. Its translation is CASSSSRGRSSYEQYF.

The chain has TRBV11-1 and TRBJ2-2; no clear D gene. From germline, CDR1 is SGHAT and CDR2 FQDESV (reference sequence). There are 14 residues in the CDR3. The V gene lost 5 bases and the J gene lost 2 bases, with 9 bases spanning the gap. In DNA form, the CDR3 reads TGTGCCAGCAGCCGCCGGTCAAACACCGGGGAGCTGTTTTTT. Its translation is CASSRRSNTGELFF. The full variable domain, in which reference TRBV11-1 and TRBJ2-2 provide the parts outside the CDR3, is EAEVAQSPRYKITEKSQAVAFWCDPISGHATLYWYRQILGQGPELLVQFQDESVVDDSQLPKDRFSAERLKGVDSTLKIQPAELGDSAMYLCASSRRSNTGELFFGEGSRLTVL.

This clone was seen a few times. J is TRBJ2-4 and V is TRBV6-1; the D gene is possibly TRBD2 (6 bases). The CDR3 is 14 residues long. Trimming pared 4 bases from V and 10 bases from J, leaving 17 bases between. Per the germline V gene, CDR1 is MNHNS and CDR2 is SASEGT. The CDR3 spells CASSVNQGGAIQYF. The CDR3 coding sequence is TGTGCCAGCAGTGTAAATCAGGGCGGGGCAATTCAGTACTTC.

V and J are TRBV11-1 and TRBJ2-7; the D gene is possibly TRBD1 (5 bases). From germline, CDR1 is SGHAT and CDR2 FQDESV (reference sequence). This CDR3 has 14 residues. Trimming cost V 5 bases and J 3 bases, with 14 bases left between them. The CDR3 coding sequence is TGTGCCAGCAGCCCAAGGAACCAGGGCTACGAGCAGTACTTC. Protein sequence: CASSPRNQGYEQYF.

CDR3 protein: CASSRRDRGSEQYF. CDR3 bases: TGTGCCAGCAGCCGTCGGGACAGGGGGAGCGAGCAGTACTTC. The chain is built from TRBV14 and TRBJ2-7; 11 bases are a match to TRBD1. This CDR3 has 14 amino acids. Per germline, CDR1 SGHDN and CDR2 FVKESK. The V and J ends lost 4 bases and 6 bases, in that order; junction bases with no gene match: 5.

The chain is built from TRBV19 and TRBJ1-5; the D gene is possibly TRBD1 (5 bases). V was shortened by 5 bases and J by 6 bases, with 11 bases between the two germline ends. Looked up from germline, CDR1 is LNHDA and CDR2 is SQIVND (reference sequence). CDR3 length: 13 amino acids. The CDR3 is CASSPQGGQPQHF. The DNA of the CDR3 is TGTGCCAGTAGTCCCCAGGGAGGTCAGCCCCAGCATTTT. Looking up the rest from reference TRBV19 and TRBJ1-5 gives the full variable domain: DGGITQSPKYLFRKEGQNVTLSCEQNLNHDAMYWYRQDPGQGLRLIYYSQIVNDFQKGDIAEGYSVSREKKESFPLTVTSAQKNPTAFYLCASSPQGGQPQHFGDGTRLSIL.

The chain recombines TRBV4-2 with TRBJ1-1; D is possibly TRBD1 (6 bases). V lost 1 base, J lost 5 bases, and 14 bases lay in between. CDR1 is LGHNA, CDR2 YNFKEQ, per germline. The CDR3 is made up of 15 amino acids. CDR3 sequence reads: CASSQGPGARTEAFF. CDR3 bases: TGTGCCAGCAGCCAAGGCCCGGGGGCGCGGACTGAAGCTTTCTTT.

V gene TRBV27 combines with J gene TRBJ2-1; 14 nucleotides match TRBD2. Germline V gene data show CDR1 as MNHEY and CDR2 as SMNVEV (reference sequence). This CDR3 comprises 17 residues. The V and J ends lost 7 bases and 4 bases, in that order; junction bases with no gene match: 9. This chain's CDR3 is CASKTTSGRAGYNEQFF. The DNA for the CDR3 is TGTGCCAGCAAAACGACTAGCGGGAGGGCGGGGTACAATGAGCAGTTCTTC.

The gene calls are TRBV4-1 and TRBJ2-7; TRBD2 matches at 7 bases. The CDR3 sequence is 16 residues long. From germline, CDR1 is MGHRA and CDR2 YSYEKL. V dropped 5 bases and J dropped 4; count of bases not matched to a gene: 14. The CDR3 DNA is TGCGCCAGCAGCAGCCGCCCAACCACGGGGGGTTACGAGCAGTACTTC. As protein: CASSSRPTTGGYEQYF.

This clone has just one count. The chain couples TRBV2 to TRBJ2-2, with a weak D call TRBD1 (6 bases). Germline V gives CDR1 SNHLY, CDR2 FYNNEI. V shed 6 bases and J shed 1 base, with 12 bases lying between them. The CDR3 runs to 15 residues. Here the CDR3 DNA reads TGTGCCAGCAGAAAACAGGGAAGGAACACCGGGGAGCTGTTTTTT. Translating gives CASRKQGRNTGELFF.

There are a few counts of this clone. The rearrangement joins TRBV18 to TRBJ1-1; 8 nucleotides match TRBD1. Germline CDR1 KGHSH, CDR2 LQKENI. The CDR3 consists of 15 residues. V lost 5 bases and J lost 5; bases outside the gene matches: 10. The CDR3 DNA follows: TGTGCCAGCTCATCGGCTCAGGGGGCGAGGACTGAAGCTTTCTTT. Residues: CASSSAQGARTEAFF. Full variable domain (missing parts from reference TRBV18 and TRBJ1-1): NAGVMQNPRHLVRRRGQEARLRCSPMKGHSHVYWYRQLPEEGLKFMVYLQKENIIDESGMPKERFSAEFPKEGPSILRIQQVVRGDSAAYFCASSSAQGARTEAFFGQGTRLTVV.

The chain uses TRBV2 and TRBJ2-1; D uncertain. The CDR3 runs 16 residues. Germline values: CDR1 SNHLY, CDR2 FYNNEI. Trimming shortened V by 6 bases and J by 0 bases, and 15 bases separated the two germline ends. This chain's CDR3 is CASRAGRSSSYNEQFF. CDR3 bases: TGTGCCAGCAGGGCAGGACGGAGCAGCTCCTACAATGAGCAGTTCTTC.

The chain links TRBV18 to TRBJ2-1, with 13 bases aligning to TRBD2. The CDR3 loop spans 16 amino acids. Germline V gene lookup returns CDR1 KGHSH and CDR2 LQKENI. The V gene end was trimmed by 5 bases and the J gene end by 6 bases; junction bases not matched to a gene: 7. CDR3 in amino acids: CASSSQTSGRSNEQFF. The DNA for the CDR3 is TGTGCCAGCTCATCTCAGACTAGCGGGAGGAGCAATGAGCAGTTCTTC.

The chain is built from TRBV11-1 and TRBJ2-3; D may be TRBD1 (5 bases). Germline V lookup: CDR1 SGHAT, CDR2 FQDESV (reference sequence). Trimming took off 1 base at V and 5 bases at J, with 10 bases between the two ends. The CDR3 totals 14 residues. The DNA for the CDR3 is TGTGCCAGCAGCTTAGAAGGGGATGGAGATACGCAGTATTTT. Its protein product is CASSLEGDGDTQYF. The variable domain in full, with the rest retrieved from reference TRBV11-1 and TRBJ2-3, is EAEVAQSPRYKITEKSQAVAFWCDPISGHATLYWYRQILGQGPELLVQFQDESVVDDSQLPKDRFSAERLKGVDSTLKIQPAELGDSAMYLCASSLEGDGDTQYFGPGTRLTVL.

V is TRBV11-2 and J is TRBJ2-3, with 13 bases that match TRBD2. In germline, CDR1 is SGHAT, CDR2 FQNNGV. V shed 5 bases and J 2 bases; nucleotides not matched to a gene: 4. The CDR3 length is 16 residues. CDR3 bases: TGTGCCAGCAGCGTCGGGACTAGCGGGAACACAGATACGCAGTATTTT. It specifies CASSVGTSGNTDTQYF.

The J gene is TRBJ2-2, the V gene TRBV19, with D tentatively TRBD1 (5 bases). The germline V and J ends were trimmed by 1 base and 1 base, with 19 bases remaining between them. CDR1 is LNHDA and CDR2 is SQIVND in the germline V gene (reference sequence). The CDR3 has 19 amino acids. Written as DNA, the CDR3 is TGTGCCAGTAGTATAGGATCAAGGCGCAGGGTGCTGAACACCGGGGAGCTGTTTTTT. Protein sequence: CASSIGSRRRVLNTGELFF.

This chain joins TRBV14 and TRBJ1-1; D is possibly TRBD1 (6 bases). The ends were cut back, 4 bases at V and 2 bases at J, with 8 bases in the middle. Germline loops: CDR1 SGHDN, CDR2 FVKESK. The CDR3 has 13 residues. CDR3 protein: CASSLQGNTEAFF. CDR3 coding DNA: TGTGCCAGCAGCCTACAGGGAAACACTGAAGCTTTCTTT.

This rearrangement joins TRBV14 to TRBJ1-1; D remains unclear. Germline assignment: CDR1 SGHDN and CDR2 FVKESK. The CDR3 has 15 residues. V was shortened by 1 base and J by 1 base, with 10 bases between the two germline ends. The CDR3 DNA sequence: TGTGCCAGCAGCCAAGCCCTTGGGTCGAACACTGAAGCTTTCTTT. Protein product: CASSQALGSNTEAFF.

This clone was seen a few times. This chain uses TRBV14 with TRBJ2-2; D gene ambiguous. Germline V lookup: CDR1 SGHDN, CDR2 FVKESK. V lost 1 base and J 8 bases, leaving 8 bases between the germline ends. The CDR3 is 13 residues long. The CDR3 protein is CASSQVYQGELFF. CDR3 DNA sequence: TGTGCCAGCAGCCAAGTTTACCAGGGGGAGCTGTTTTTT.

The V call is TRBV7-9, the J call TRBJ1-5, with TRBD1 identical over 9 bases. The CDR3 is 14 amino acids. Germline V gives CDR1 SEHNR, CDR2 FQNEAQ (reference sequence). V lost 1 base, J lost 7 bases, and 2 bases stayed unmatched. CDR3 bases: TGTGCCAGCAGCTTAGGGGACAGGGTCCAGCCCCAGCATTTT. Residues: CASSLGDRVQPQHF.

This clone has just one count. The chain links TRBV6-1 to TRBJ2-7; D gene unclear. The V end was cut by 6 bases, the J end by 3 bases, with 3 bases between. This CDR3 region has 10 residues. Per germline, CDR1 MNHNS and CDR2 SASEGT. In DNA, the CDR3 is TGTGCCAGCAGGAACTACGAGCAGTACTTC. Encoded protein: CASRNYEQYF.

The rearrangement links TRBV14 to TRBJ2-4; possibly TRBD1 for D (7 bases). Trimming stripped 4 bases from V and 3 bases from J, with 13 bases between. The CDR3 contains 15 residues. Germline CDR1 is SGHDN and CDR2 is FVKESK. The CDR3 loop is CASSPTGEVKNIQYF. The CDR3 DNA follows: TGTGCCAGCAGCCCAACAGGGGAGGTCAAAAACATTCAGTACTTC. The entire variable domain, with the rest obtained from reference TRBV14 and TRBJ2-4, is as follows: EAGVTQFPSHSVIEKGQTVTLRCDPISGHDNLYWYRRVMGKEIKFLLHFVKESKQDESGMPNNRFLAERTGGTYSTLKVQPAELEDSGVYFCASSPTGEVKNIQYFGAGTRLSVL.

This clone was observed a single time. The V call is TRBV6-1, the J call TRBJ2-5; tentatively, D is TRBD1 (6 bases). V was clipped by 6 bases and J by 1 base, with 12 bases between them. The V gene's germline CDR1 is MNHNS and CDR2 SASEGT. CDR3 size: 14 residues. CDR3 DNA sequence: TGTGCCAGCAGGTACCTAGGGGGCCAAGAGACCCAGTACTTC. Translating it yields CASRYLGGQETQYF.